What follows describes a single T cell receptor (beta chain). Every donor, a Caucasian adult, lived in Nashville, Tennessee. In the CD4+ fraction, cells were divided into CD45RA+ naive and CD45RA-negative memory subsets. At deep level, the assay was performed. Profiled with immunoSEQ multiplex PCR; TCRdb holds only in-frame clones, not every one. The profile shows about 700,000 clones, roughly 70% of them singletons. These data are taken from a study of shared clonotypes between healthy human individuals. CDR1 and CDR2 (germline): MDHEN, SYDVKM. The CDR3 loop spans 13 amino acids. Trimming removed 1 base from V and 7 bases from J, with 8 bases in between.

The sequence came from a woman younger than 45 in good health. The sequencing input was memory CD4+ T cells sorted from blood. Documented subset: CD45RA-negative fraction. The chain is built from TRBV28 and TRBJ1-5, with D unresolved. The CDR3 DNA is TGTGCCAGCAGTTTATTCTCCTCGCAGCCCCAGCATTTT. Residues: CASSLFSSQPQHF.